This T cell receptor beta chain appears in the sequencing data of a study of identical twins. CDR3 length: 12 amino acids. Germline CDR1 ENHRY, CDR2 SYGVKD. V dropped 4 bases and J dropped 3 bases, with 5 bases sitting between them. MiXCR, applied by TCRdb to the 5' RACE reads, yields one record per CDR3 protein. This table has 400,000 to 550,000 distinct CDR3 sequences, roughly an eighth appearing once. These data were likewise used in another study, on yellow fever vaccine responses in identical twins.

The origin of this receptor is a woman aged 18-29 years in good health. The chain couples TRBV10-3 to TRBJ2-3; no clear D. What was sequenced was CD4+ T cells sorted from blood. The CDR3, as DNA: TGTGCCATCAGTGTCAAGACAGATACGCAGTATTTT. Its translation is CAISVKTDTQYF.